The sequence of this TCR beta chain was determined in a study of cytomegalovirus exposure and HLA in healthy donors. Overall study findings and caveats: Reports described diagnosis of cytomegalovirus status by the classifier as highly specific and sensitive. Subsequent analysis revealed that first-cohort TCR clusters tended to co-occur in the 120 validation repertoires.

In this sample, this clone turned up once. Antigen specificity is unknown. The table came from immunoSEQ multiplex PCR; TCRdb's copy has only in-frame clones and leaves some out. Among roughly 65,000 clones listed, approximately 90% were seen once. This CDR3 region has 13 residues. Trimming removed 6 bases at V and 1 base at J, with 10 bases between. The germline V gene encodes CDR1 SGHTA and CDR2 FQGTGA. The sequenced sample was PBMCs. The TCR comes from a man between 18 and 35 years old in good health and CMV-seronegative. The V call is TRBV7-3, the J call TRBJ2-7, with a possible D match to TRBD2 (6 bases). The CDR3 reads CASSPGGSYEQYF. The CDR3 coding sequence is TGTGCCAGCAGTCCCGGGGGTTCCTACGAGCAGTACTTC.